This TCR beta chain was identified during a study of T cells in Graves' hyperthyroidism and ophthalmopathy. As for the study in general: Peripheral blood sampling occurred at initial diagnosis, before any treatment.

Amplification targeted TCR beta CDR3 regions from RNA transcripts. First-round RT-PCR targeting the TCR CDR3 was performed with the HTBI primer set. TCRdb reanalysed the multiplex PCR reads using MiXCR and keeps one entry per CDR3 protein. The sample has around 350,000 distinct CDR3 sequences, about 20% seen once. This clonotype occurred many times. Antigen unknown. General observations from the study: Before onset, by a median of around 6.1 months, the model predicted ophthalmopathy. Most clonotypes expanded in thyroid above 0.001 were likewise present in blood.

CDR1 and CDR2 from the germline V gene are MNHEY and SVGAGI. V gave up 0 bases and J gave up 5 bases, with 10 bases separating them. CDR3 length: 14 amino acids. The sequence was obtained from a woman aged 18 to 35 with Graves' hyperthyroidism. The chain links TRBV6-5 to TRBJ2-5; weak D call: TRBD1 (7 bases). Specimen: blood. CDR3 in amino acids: CASSYSTGRETQYF. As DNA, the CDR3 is TGTGCCAGCAGTTACTCGACAGGGAGGGAGACCCAGTACTTC.